The 25 T cell receptor beta chains in this list originate from one sample, sequenced in a study of response to subunit inactivated influenza vaccine. MiXCR was run by TCRdb on the RT-PCR reads, yielding one entry per CDR3 protein. The sample lists hundreds of thousands of distinct CDR3 sequences; roughly 12% were seen once. The same sample was also studied in work on T cells expressing NK-cell markers. In that study: 5'RACE template switching built TCR beta cDNA with unique molecular identifiers.

The sequencing here drew on PBMCs from blood, taken on the day of vaccination. Source of these receptors: a man aged 50 to 59 who received an inactivated influenza vaccine.

In this sample, this clonotype turned up a few times. An end of the junction differs from the germline gene, which may be a read error. The rearrangement links TRBV9 to TRBJ2-1; 7 nucleotides agree with TRBD2. The CDR3 length is 14 residues. CDR1 is SGDLS, CDR2 YYNGEE, per germline. Written as DNA, the CDR3 is TGTGCCAGCAGCGTAGCTAATGAGGGAGGGCCCCTTGAATTC. It is translated as CASSVANEGGPLEF.

The chain recombines TRBV27 with TRBJ1-6; the D gene is possibly TRBD1 (6 bases). CDR1 is MNHEY, CDR2 SMNVEV, per germline (reference sequence). V lost 2 bases and J 7 bases, leaving 12 bases between the germline ends. CDR3 length: 15 residues. CDR3 sequence reads: CASSLMYRANSPLHF. The CDR3 DNA is TGTGCCAGCAGTTTAATGTACAGGGCGAATTCACCCCTCCACTTT.

There are a few counts of this clonotype. The rearrangement joins TRBV28 to TRBJ2-3; TRBD1 agrees at 8 bases. This CDR3 contains 15 residues. The V and J ends lost 4 bases and 1 base, in that order; junction bases with no gene match: 4. Germline CDR1 and CDR2: MDHEN and SYDVKM. Here the CDR3 DNA reads TGTGCCAGCAGTTCCCAGACAGGGGGCACAGATACGCAGTATTTT. Its translation is CASSSQTGGTDTQYF.

The chain carries TRBV5-1 and TRBJ2-7, with TRBD2 as a possible D gene (6 bases). The CDR3 runs 13 residues. V was cut by 5 bases and J by 11 bases, with 20 bases left in between. Per the germline V gene, CDR1 is SGHRS and CDR2 is YFSETQ. The CDR3, as DNA: TGCGCCAGCAGATCTAGCGACCCGGGCTCGGAGTACTTC. It codes for CASRSSDPGSEYF. Supplemented by reference TRBV5-1 and TRBJ2-7, the full variable domain reads KAGVTQTPRYLIKTRGQQVTLSCSPISGHRSVSWYQQTPGQGLQFLFEYFSETQRNKGNFPGRFSGRQFSNSRSEMNVSTLELGDSALYLCASRSSDPGSEYFGPGTRLTVT.

This clonotype has more than one count but fewer than ten. DNA for the CDR3: TGCGCCAGCGCGGACGGCTCTGGAAACACCATATATTTT. It yields the protein CASADGSGNTIYF. The gene calls are TRBV5-1 and TRBJ1-3, with D uncertain. V lost 7 bases, J lost 0 bases, and 8 bases lay in between. This CDR3 has 13 amino acids. CDR1 SGHRS and CDR2 YFSETQ come from the germline V gene.

The sample holds a few counts of this clonotype. The chain employs TRBV10-3 and TRBJ2-7, with 9 positions matching TRBD1. Germline V gives CDR1 ENHRY, CDR2 SYGVKD. This CDR3 has 15 amino acids. V lost 1 base to trimming and J lost 4 bases; unmatched junction nucleotides: 5. CDR3 sequence reads: CAISELAGQGYEQYF. CDR3 DNA: TGTGCCATCAGTGAGTTGGCGGGACAGGGATACGAGCAGTACTTC.

This clonotype was observed a few times. The rearrangement uses TRBV6-2 or TRBV6-3 and TRBJ2-5; tentatively, D is TRBD1 (5 bases). The V end lost 2 bases, the J end lost 3 bases, and 10 bases lay between the germline ends. The CDR3 covers 14 residues. Germline CDR1 MNHEY, CDR2 SVGEGT. The DNA of the CDR3 is TGTGCCAGCAGTTACGGACACCAAAAAGAGACCCAGTACTTC. Translating gives CASSYGHQKETQYF.

V and J are TRBV5-1 and TRBJ1-2; 7 positions match TRBD1. Germline loops: CDR1 SGHRS, CDR2 YFSETQ. J lost 4 bases, V lost 4 bases, and 7 bases had no gene match. The length of the CDR3 is 14 residues. This CDR3 is CASSTGQNIYGYTF. As DNA, the CDR3 is TGCGCCAGCAGCACGGGACAGAACATCTATGGCTACACCTTC.

In this sample, this clonotype turned up once. The gene calls are TRBV9 and TRBJ2-7, with TRBD2 identical over 8 bases. The CDR3 length is 14 residues. Germline V CDR1 and CDR2: SGDLS, YYNGEE. The junction had 9 bases not matched to a gene; V was cut back by 4 bases and J by 6 bases. DNA for the CDR3: TGTGCCAGCAGCATCAGCGGGAGCAGGGGCGAGCAGTACTTC. Its translation is CASSISGSRGEQYF.

The CDR3 protein is CASSLGTSGRATYNEQFF. The DNA for the CDR3 is TGTGCCAGCAGCTTAGGGACTAGCGGGAGGGCCACCTACAATGAGCAGTTCTTC. The chain links TRBV7-3 to TRBJ2-1, with 16 bases identical to TRBD2. Germline V CDR1 and CDR2: SGHTA, FQGTGA. The V gene end was trimmed by 2 bases and the J gene end by 2 bases; junction bases not matched to a gene: 3. The CDR3 consists of 18 residues.

Many counts were recorded for this clonotype. V and J are TRBV5-1 and TRBJ2-3, with 9 bases fitting TRBD1. The CDR3 spans 15 residues. V trimming: 3 bases; J trimming: 3 bases; junction bases outside the gene matches: 5. Germline assignment: CDR1 SGHRS and CDR2 YFSETQ. This CDR3 is CASSYGQGKTDTQYF. The CDR3 DNA is TGCGCCAGCAGCTACGGACAGGGGAAGACAGATACGCAGTATTTT.

The chain carries TRBV4-2 and TRBJ2-1, with 11 positions matching TRBD1. The CDR3 is 15 amino acids. The germline CDR1 and CDR2 sequences are LGHNA and YNFKEQ. V was pared by 1 base and J by 5 bases, with 1 base of the junction left unmatched. The CDR3 is CASSQVGQGDNEQFF. CDR3 DNA sequence: TGTGCCAGCAGCCAAGTGGGACAGGGGGACAATGAGCAGTTCTTC.

This clonotype was recorded many times. The genes are TRBV30 and TRBJ2-5, with 7 bases matching TRBD1. CDR1 and CDR2 (germline): GTSNPN, SVGIG (reference sequence). The CDR3 has 20 residues. V shed 3 bases, J shed 0 bases, and the junction held 22 bases outside the gene matches. The CDR3 reads CAWRGGVHRRDSADQETQYF. DNA of the CDR3: TGTGCCTGGAGAGGAGGCGTCCATAGAAGGGACAGTGCGGACCAAGAGACCCAGTACTTC.

V is TRBV12-3 or TRBV12-4 and J is TRBJ2-2, with 13 bases fitting TRBD2. The junction had 4 bases not matched to a gene; V was cut back by 7 bases and J by 5 bases. The CDR3 runs to 15 residues. The CDR3 bases are TGTGCCAGCACCCAGGGACTAGCGGGGACCGGGGAGCTGTTTTTT. Translation: CASTQGLAGTGELFF.

The V call is TRBV6-5, the J call TRBJ1-3, with D tentatively TRBD1 (6 bases). The V end lost 5 bases, the J end lost 4 bases, and 9 bases lay between the germline ends. The CDR3 length is 13 residues. Germline V CDR1 and CDR2: MNHEY, SVGAGI. The chain's CDR3 is CASSTGQGNTIYF. The CDR3 DNA follows: TGTGCCAGCAGTACTGGACAGGGAAACACCATATATTTT.

The chain is built from TRBV28 and TRBJ2-7, with D tentatively TRBD1 (5 bases). This CDR3 is 15 amino acids long. Germline V gene data show CDR1 as MDHEN and CDR2 as SYDVKM. V was pared by 1 base and J by 2 bases, with 12 bases between. Here the CDR3 reads CASSLSARVAYEQYF. The CDR3 nucleotides are TGTGCCAGCAGTTTATCGGCCAGGGTAGCCTACGAGCAGTACTTC.

This clonotype was counted between two and nine times. This chain joins TRBV7-9 and TRBJ2-5; TRBD1 matches 8 bases. Germline V lookup: CDR1 SEHNR, CDR2 FQNEAQ (reference sequence). V lost 8 bases, J lost 3 bases, and 11 bases stayed unmatched. CDR3 length: 15 amino acids. DNA for the CDR3: TGTGCCAGCGGGGGGTGGCCGGGACAGGAAGAGACCCAGTACTTC. Translated, it gives CASGGWPGQEETQYF.

This clonotype has only a few counts. This chain connects TRBV2 to TRBJ2-7; TRBD1 might be the D (5 bases). With 6 bases removed from V and 3 bases from J, the gap between germline ends came to 12 bases. Germline-derived CDR1 and CDR2 are SNHLY and FYNNEI. The CDR3 covers 13 residues. The CDR3: CASRDGTGYEQYF. CDR3 sequence (DNA): TGTGCCAGCAGGGATGGTACAGGCTACGAGCAGTACTTC.

V gene TRBV18 combines with J gene TRBJ1-6; 7 nucleotides match TRBD1. This CDR3 region has 15 residues. The V gene end was trimmed by 3 bases and the J gene end by 6 bases; junction bases not matched to a gene: 5. Germline values: CDR1 KGHSH, CDR2 LQKENI. CDR3 sequence: CASSPDQGGNSPLHF. CDR3 in DNA: TGTGCCAGCTCACCGGATCAGGGGGGTAATTCACCCCTCCACTTT.

This clonotype was seen more than once but under ten times. V gene TRBV27 combines with J gene TRBJ2-5; 7 bases map to TRBD1. Per germline, CDR1 MNHEY and CDR2 SMNVEV (reference sequence). V was clipped by 2 bases and J by 7 bases; unmatched bases: 13. This CDR3 comprises 16 residues. The CDR3 here is CASSLVGGGGSGTQYF. The CDR3 DNA reads as TGTGCCAGCAGTTTAGTAGGGGGCGGTGGTTCAGGGACCCAGTACTTC.

The chain's CDR3 is CASSLRQGNEQFF. CDR3 DNA: TGTGCCAGCAGTTTAAGACAGGGCAATGAGCAGTTCTTC. The chain employs TRBV28 and TRBJ2-1; 7 bases are shared with TRBD1. This CDR3 contains 13 residues. V dropped 2 bases and J dropped 6; count of bases not matched to a gene: 1. Germline V gene sequence: CDR1 MDHEN, CDR2 SYDVKM.

The chain has TRBV12-3 or TRBV12-4 and TRBJ2-1, with TRBD2 matching over 14 bases. The junction had 1 base not matched to a gene; V was cut back by 4 bases and J by 2 bases. The CDR3 is 16 amino acids. CDR3 DNA sequence: TGTGCCAGCAGTTGGACTAGCGGGAGGCCCTACAATGAGCAGTTCTTC. It codes for CASSWTSGRPYNEQFF.

This clonotype was observed a handful of times. The V call is TRBV10-3, the J call TRBJ2-5; D possibly matches TRBD1 or TRBD2 (5 bases each). In germline, CDR1 is ENHRY, CDR2 SYGVKD. The V gene lost 4 bases and the J gene lost 9 bases, with 21 bases spanning the gap. There are 15 residues in the CDR3. The chain's CDR3 is CAISGRRIIPQAQYF. The CDR3 DNA reads as TGTGCCATCAGTGGGAGGAGGATCATTCCACAGGCCCAGTACTTC.

This clonotype was detected only a few times. This sequence joins TRBV20-1 and TRBJ2-7; D is possibly TRBD1 (6 bases). V was cut by 3 bases and J by 0 bases, with 9 bases left in between. The germline V gene encodes CDR1 DFQATT and CDR2 SNEGSKA (reference sequence). CDR3 length: 13 residues. The chain's CDR3 is CSARGHSSYEQYF. CDR3 coding DNA: TGCAGTGCTAGGGGACATAGCTCCTACGAGCAGTACTTC.

This clonotype has a handful of counts. The chain couples TRBV7-2 to TRBJ2-3, with D perhaps matching TRBD2 (7 bases). CDR1 and CDR2 (germline): SGHTA, FQGNSA. The CDR3 loop spans 15 amino acids. The ends were cut back, 3 bases at V and 1 base at J, with 11 bases in the middle. The CDR3: CASSFGGPRTDTQYF. The CDR3 DNA reads TGTGCCAGCAGCTTCGGGGGGCCTCGCACAGATACGCAGTATTTT.